This TCR beta chain was observed in a study of shared clonotypes between healthy human individuals. Whole-study context: The study enrolled a couple of women and a few men aged 18 to 49. Overall study findings and caveats: A handful of donors showed sharing of approximately 5% of naive CD4 clonotypes.

Note on this clone: The antigen is unknown.

Libraries were prepared by immunoSEQ multiplex PCR; TCRdb keeps only in-frame clonotypes and omits some of them. This sample has some 1.1 million clones, with approximately 80% found just once. CDR3 size: 15 residues. Germline-derived CDR1 and CDR2 are SGHNT and YYREEE (reference sequence). Trimming took off 0 bases at V and 2 bases at J, with 12 bases between the two ends. The receptor comes from a man between 18 and 35 years old in good health. Some clones in this sample may be carry-over from other donors' samples. The sequenced sample was memory CD4+ T cells from PBMCs. Subset in this sample: CD45RA-negative fraction. V usage is TRBV5-4 and J usage is TRBJ2-7; D remains ambiguous. CDR3 sequence reads: CASSLGRATAYEQYF. The CDR3 coding sequence is TGTGCCAGCAGCTTGGGTCGGGCGACCGCCTACGAGCAGTACTTC.